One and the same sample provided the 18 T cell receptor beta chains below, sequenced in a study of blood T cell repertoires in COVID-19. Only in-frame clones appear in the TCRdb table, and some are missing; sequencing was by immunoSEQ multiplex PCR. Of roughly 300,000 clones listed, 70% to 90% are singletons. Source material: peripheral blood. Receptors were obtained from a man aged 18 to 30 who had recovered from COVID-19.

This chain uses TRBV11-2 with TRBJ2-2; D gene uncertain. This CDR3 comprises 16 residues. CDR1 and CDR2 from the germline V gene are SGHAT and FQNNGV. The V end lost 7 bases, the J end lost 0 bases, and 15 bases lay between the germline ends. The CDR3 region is CASTHRSLPNTGELFF. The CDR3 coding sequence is TGTGCCAGCACCCACCGGTCACTGCCGAACACCGGGGAGCTGTTTTTT.

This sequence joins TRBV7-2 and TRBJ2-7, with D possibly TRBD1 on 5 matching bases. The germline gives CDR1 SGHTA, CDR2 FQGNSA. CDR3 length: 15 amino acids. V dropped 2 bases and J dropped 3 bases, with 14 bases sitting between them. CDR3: CASSLSDSSVYEQYF. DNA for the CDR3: TGTGCCAGCAGCTTATCAGACAGCAGCGTCTACGAGCAGTACTTC.

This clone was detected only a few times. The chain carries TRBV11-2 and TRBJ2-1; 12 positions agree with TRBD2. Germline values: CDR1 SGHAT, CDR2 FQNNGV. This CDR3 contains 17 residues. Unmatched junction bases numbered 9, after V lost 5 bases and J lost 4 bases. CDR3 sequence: CASSLLLAGGPYNEQFF. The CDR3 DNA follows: TGTGCCAGCAGCCTACTTCTAGCGGGAGGGCCTTACAATGAGCAGTTCTTC.

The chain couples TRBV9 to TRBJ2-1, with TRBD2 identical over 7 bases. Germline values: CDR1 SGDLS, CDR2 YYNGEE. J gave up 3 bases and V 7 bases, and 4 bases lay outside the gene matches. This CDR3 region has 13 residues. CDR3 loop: CASSSGLYNEQFF. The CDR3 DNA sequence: TGTGCCAGCTCTAGCGGCCTCTACAATGAGCAGTTCTTC.

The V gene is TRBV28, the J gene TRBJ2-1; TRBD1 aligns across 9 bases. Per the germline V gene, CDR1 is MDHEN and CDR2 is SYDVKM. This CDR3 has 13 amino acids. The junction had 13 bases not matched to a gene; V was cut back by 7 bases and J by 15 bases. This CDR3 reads CASITPGTGRLFF. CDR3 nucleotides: TGTGCCAGCATCACCCCCGGGACAGGGCGACTGTTCTTC.

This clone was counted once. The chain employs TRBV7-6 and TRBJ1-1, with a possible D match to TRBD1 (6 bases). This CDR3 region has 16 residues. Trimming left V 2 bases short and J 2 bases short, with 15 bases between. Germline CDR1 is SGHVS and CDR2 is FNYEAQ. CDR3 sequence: CASSLNFPGANTEAFF. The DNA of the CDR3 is TGTGCCAGCAGCTTAAATTTTCCAGGGGCCAACACTGAAGCTTTCTTT. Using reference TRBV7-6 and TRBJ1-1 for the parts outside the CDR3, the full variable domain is GAGVSQSPRYKVTKRGQDVALRCDPISGHVSLYWYRQALGQGPEFLTYFNYEAQQDKSGLPNDRFSAERPEGSISTLTIQRTEQRDSAMYRCASSLNFPGANTEAFFGQGTRLTVV.

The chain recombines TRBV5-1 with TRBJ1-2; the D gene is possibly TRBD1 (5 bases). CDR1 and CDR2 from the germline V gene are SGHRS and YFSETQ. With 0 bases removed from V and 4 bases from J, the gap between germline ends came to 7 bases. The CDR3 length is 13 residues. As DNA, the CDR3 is TGCGCCAGCAGCTTGGGCAGGGTCTATGGCTACACCTTC. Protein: CASSLGRVYGYTF.

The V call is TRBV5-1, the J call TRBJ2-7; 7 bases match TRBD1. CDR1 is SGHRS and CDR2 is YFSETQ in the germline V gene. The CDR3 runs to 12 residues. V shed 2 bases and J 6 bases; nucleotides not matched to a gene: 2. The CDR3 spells CASSFTGVEQYF. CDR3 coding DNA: TGCGCCAGCAGCTTCACAGGGGTCGAGCAGTACTTC.

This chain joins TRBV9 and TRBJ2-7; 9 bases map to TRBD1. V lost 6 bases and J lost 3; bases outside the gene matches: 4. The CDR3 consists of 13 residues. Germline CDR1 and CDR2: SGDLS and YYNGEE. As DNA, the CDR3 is TGTGCCAGCAAGTCGGGACAGGGCTACGAGCAGTACTTC. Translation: CASKSGQGYEQYF.

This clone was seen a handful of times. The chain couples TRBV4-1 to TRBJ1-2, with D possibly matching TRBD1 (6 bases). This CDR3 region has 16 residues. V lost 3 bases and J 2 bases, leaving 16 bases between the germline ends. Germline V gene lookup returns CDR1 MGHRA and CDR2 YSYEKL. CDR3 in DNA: TGCGCCAGCAGCCAGCGAACAGGGTCCCCAAACTATGGCTACACCTTC. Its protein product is CASSQRTGSPNYGYTF.

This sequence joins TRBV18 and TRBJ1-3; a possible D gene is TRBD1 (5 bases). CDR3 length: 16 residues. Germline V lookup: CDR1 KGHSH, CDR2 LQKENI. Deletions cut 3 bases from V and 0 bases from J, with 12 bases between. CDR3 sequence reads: CASSPMLQGSGNTIYF. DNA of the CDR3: TGTGCCAGCTCACCTATGCTTCAGGGCTCTGGAAACACCATATATTTT.

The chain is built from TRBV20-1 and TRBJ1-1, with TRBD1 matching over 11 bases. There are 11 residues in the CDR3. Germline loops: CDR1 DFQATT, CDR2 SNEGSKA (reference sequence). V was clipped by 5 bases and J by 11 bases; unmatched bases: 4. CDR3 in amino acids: CSAGTGGVAFF. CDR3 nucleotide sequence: TGCAGTGCTGGGACAGGGGGTGTTGCTTTCTTT.

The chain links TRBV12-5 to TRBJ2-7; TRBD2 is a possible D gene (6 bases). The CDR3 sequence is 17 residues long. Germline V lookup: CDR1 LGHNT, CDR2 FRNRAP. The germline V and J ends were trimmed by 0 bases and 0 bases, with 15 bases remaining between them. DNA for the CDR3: TGTGCTAGTGGTTTGGTAGATGCTAGCGACAACTCCTACGAGCAGTACTTC. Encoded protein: CASGLVDASDNSYEQYF.

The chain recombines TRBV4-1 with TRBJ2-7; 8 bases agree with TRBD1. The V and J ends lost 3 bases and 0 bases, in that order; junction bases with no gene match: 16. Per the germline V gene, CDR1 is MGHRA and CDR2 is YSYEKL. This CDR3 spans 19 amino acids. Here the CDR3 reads CASSQDRGTGRGGSYEQYF. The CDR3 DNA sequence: TGCGCCAGCAGCCAGGACCGCGGGACAGGACGAGGGGGCTCCTACGAGCAGTACTTC.

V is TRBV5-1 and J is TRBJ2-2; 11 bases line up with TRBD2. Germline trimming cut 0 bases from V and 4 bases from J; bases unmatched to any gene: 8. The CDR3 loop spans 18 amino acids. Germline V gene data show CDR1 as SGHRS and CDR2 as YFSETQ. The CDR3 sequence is CASSLVPSGGTLTGELFF. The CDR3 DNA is TGCGCCAGCAGCTTGGTTCCTAGCGGGGGGACACTCACCGGGGAGCTGTTTTTT.

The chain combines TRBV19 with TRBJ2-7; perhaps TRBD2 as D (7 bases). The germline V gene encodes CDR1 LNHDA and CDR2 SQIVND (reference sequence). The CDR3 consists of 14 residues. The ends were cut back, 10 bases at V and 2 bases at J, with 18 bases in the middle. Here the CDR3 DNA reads TGTGCCACCTCCCCCGGCGGGGGCACCTACGAGCAGTACTTC. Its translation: CATSPGGGTYEQYF.

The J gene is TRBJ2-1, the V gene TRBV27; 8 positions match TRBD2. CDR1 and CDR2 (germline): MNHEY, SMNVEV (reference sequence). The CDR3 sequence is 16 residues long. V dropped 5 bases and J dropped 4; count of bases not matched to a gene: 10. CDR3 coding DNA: TGTGCCAGCAGTCTCGAAAGCGGGAGCTCGTACAATGAGCAGTTCTTC. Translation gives CASSLESGSSYNEQFF.

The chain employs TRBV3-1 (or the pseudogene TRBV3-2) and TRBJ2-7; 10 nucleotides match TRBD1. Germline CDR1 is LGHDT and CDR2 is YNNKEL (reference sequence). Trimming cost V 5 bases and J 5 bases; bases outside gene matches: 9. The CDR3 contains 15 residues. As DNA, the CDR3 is TGTGCCAGCAGCTTATCGGGACAGGGGTACAACGAGCAGTACTTC. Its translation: CASSLSGQGYNEQYF.